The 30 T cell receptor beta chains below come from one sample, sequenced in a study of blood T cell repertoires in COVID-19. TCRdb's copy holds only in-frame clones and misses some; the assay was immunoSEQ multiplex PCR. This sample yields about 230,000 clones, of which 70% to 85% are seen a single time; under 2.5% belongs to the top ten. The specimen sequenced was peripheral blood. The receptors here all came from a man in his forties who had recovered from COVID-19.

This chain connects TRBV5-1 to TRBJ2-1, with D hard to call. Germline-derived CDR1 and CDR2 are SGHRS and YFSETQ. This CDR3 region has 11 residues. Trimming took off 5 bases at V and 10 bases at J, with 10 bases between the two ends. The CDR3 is CASSRESEQFF. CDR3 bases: TGCGCCAGCAGTCGCGAGTCCGAGCAGTTCTTC.

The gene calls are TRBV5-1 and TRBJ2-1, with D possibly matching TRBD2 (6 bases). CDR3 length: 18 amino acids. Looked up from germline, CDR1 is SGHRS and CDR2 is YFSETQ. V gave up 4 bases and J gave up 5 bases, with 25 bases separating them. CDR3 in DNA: TGCGCCAGCAGCCCTCAGGTCCGGAGCCCGGCGGGACACAATGAGCAGTTCTTC. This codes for CASSPQVRSPAGHNEQFF.

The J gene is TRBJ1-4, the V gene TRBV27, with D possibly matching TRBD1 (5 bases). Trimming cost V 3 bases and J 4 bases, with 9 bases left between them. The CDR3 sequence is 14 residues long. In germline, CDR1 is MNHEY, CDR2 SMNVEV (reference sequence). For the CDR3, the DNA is TGTGCCAGCAGTTTCAGGGCGCTTAATGAAAAACTGTTTTTT. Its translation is CASSFRALNEKLFF. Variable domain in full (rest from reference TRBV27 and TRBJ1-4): EAQVTQNPRYLITVTGKKLTVTCSQNMNHEYMSWYRQDPGLGLRQIYYSMNVEVTDKGDVPEGYKVSRKEKRNFPLILESPSPNQTSLYFCASSFRALNEKLFFGSGTQLSVL.

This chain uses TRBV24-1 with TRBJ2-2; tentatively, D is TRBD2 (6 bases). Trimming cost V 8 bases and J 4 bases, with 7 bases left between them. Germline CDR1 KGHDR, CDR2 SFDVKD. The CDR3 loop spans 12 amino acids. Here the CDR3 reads CATMGGTGELFF. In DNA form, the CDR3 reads TGTGCCACCATGGGGGGCACCGGGGAGCTGTTTTTT.

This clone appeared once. In DNA, the CDR3 is TGCGCCAGCGCCGGTAATTTCGTCGATGGCTACACCTTC. Its protein product is CASAGNFVDGYTF. The V call is TRBV10-2, the J call TRBJ1-2, with unresolved D. The CDR3 is 13 residues long. V lost 8 bases and J lost 6, with 16 bases in between. Germline V gene sequence: CDR1 WSHSY, CDR2 SAAADI.

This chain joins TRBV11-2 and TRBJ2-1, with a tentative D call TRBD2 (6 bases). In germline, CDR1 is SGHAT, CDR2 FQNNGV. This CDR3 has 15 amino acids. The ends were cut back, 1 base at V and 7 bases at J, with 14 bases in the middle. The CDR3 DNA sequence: TGTGCCAGCAGCTTAGTAGGGAGGCGGTGGAATGAGCAGTTCTTC. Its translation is CASSLVGRRWNEQFF.

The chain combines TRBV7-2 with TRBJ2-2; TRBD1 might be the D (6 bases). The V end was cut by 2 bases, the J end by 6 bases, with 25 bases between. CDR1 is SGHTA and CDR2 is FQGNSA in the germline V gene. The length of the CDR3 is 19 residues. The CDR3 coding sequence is TGTGCCAGCAGCTTAAGAGCAGCGGTTTGGTCAGGGGTTCCCGGGGAGCTGTTTTTT. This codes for CASSLRAAVWSGVPGELFF.

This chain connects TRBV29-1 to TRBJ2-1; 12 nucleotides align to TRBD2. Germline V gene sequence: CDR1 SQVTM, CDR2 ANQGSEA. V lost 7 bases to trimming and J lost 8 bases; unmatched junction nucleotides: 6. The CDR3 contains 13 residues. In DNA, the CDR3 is TGCAGCGCAAAGGGACTAGCGGGCTATGAGCAGTTCTTC. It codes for CSAKGLAGYEQFF.

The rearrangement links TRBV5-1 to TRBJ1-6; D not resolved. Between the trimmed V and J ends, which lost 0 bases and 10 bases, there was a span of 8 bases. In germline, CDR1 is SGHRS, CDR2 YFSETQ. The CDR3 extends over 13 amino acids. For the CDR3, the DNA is TGCGCCAGCAGCTTGGTGAGCACCTCACCCCTCCACTTT. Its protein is CASSLVSTSPLHF.

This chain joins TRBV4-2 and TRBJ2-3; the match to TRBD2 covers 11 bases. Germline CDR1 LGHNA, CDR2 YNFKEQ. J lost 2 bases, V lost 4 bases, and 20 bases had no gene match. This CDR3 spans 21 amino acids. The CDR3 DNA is TGTGCCAGCAGCCCCGAGCCCCTAGCGGGAGGAACAAGGCTAGCCACAGATACGCAGTATTTT. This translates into CASSPEPLAGGTRLATDTQYF.

The CDR3 loop is CASSYGTGYLANYGYTF. The DNA of the CDR3 is TGTGCCAGCAGCTACGGGACAGGTTACCTAGCTAACTATGGCTACACCTTC. V gene TRBV11-3 combines with J gene TRBJ1-2, with 8 bases matching TRBD1. CDR1 SGHNT and CDR2 YENEEA come from the germline V gene. This CDR3 comprises 17 residues. The V and J ends lost 4 bases and 0 bases, in that order; junction bases with no gene match: 10.

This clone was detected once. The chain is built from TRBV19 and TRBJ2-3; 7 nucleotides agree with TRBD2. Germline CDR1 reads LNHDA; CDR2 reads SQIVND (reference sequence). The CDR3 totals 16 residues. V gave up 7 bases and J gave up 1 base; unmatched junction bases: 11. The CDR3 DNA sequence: TGTGCCAGTACCATAGGGGCTAGCGGACGCACAGATACGCAGTATTTT. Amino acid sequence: CASTIGASGRTDTQYF.

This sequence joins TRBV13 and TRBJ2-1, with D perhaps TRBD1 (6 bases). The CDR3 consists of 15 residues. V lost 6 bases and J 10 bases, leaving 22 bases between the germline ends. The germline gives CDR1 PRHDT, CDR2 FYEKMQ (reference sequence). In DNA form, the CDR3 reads TGTGCCAGCAGTCCCTACACAGGACAGTGGGGAGAGCAGTTCTTC. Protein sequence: CASSPYTGQWGEQFF.

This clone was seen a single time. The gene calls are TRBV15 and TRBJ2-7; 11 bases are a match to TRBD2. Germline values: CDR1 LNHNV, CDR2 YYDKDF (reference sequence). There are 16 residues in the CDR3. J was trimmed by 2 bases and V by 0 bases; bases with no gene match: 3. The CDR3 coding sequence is TGTGCCACCAGCAGAGAGGGGGGACTAGCGGCCTACGAGCAGTACTTC. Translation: CATSREGGLAAYEQYF.

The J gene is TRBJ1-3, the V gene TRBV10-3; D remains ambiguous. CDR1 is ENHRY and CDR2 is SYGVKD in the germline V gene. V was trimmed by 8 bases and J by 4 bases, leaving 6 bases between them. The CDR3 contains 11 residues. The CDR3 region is CAIEYGNTIYF. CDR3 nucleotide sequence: TGTGCCATCGAGTACGGAAACACCATATATTTT.

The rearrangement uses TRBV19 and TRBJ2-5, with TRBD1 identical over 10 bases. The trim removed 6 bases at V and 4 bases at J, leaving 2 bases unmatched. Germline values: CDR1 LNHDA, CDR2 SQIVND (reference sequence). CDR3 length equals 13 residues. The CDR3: CASRRDRGETQYF. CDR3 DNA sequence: TGTGCCAGTAGGAGGGACAGGGGAGAGACCCAGTACTTC. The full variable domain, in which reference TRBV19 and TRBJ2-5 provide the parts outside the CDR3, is DGGITQSPKYLFRKEGQNVTLSCEQNLNHDAMYWYRQDPGQGLRLIYYSQIVNDFQKGDIAEGYSVSREKKESFPLTVTSAQKNPTAFYLCASRRDRGETQYFGPGTRLLVL.

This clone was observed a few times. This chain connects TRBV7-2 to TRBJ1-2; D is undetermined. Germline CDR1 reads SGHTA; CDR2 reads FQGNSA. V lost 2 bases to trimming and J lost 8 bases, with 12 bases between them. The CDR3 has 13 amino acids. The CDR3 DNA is TGTGCCAGCAGCTTAAATACGGGAGACGGCTACACCTTC. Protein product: CASSLNTGDGYTF.

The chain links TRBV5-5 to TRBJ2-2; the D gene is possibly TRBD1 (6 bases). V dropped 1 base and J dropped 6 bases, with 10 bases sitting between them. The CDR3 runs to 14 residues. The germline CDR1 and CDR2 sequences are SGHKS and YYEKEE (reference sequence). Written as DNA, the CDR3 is TGTGCCAGCAGCTTGATAGGGGGTCCCGGGGAGCTGTTTTTT. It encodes CASSLIGGPGELFF.

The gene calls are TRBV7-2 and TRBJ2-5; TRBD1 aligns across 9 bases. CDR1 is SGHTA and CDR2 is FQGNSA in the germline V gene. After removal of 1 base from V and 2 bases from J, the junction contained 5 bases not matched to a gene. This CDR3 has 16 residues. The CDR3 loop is CASSLGWGQGQETQYF. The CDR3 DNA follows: TGTGCCAGCAGCTTAGGTTGGGGACAGGGACAAGAGACCCAGTACTTC.

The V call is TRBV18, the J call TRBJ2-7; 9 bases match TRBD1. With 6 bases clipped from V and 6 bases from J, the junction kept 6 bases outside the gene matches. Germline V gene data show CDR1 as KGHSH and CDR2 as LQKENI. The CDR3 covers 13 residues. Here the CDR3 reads CASSLGQGREQYF. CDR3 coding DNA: TGTGCCAGCTCCCTGGGACAGGGTCGCGAGCAGTACTTC.

CDR3: CASSYGRQMQPQHF. CDR3 sequence (DNA): TGTGCCAGCAGTTACGGACGACAGATGCAGCCCCAGCATTTT. The rearrangement uses TRBV6-2 or TRBV6-3 and TRBJ1-5; D might be TRBD1 (5 bases). The CDR3 has 14 amino acids. The V gene's germline CDR1 is MNHEY and CDR2 SVGEGT. V was shortened by 2 bases and J by 7 bases, with 12 bases between the two germline ends.

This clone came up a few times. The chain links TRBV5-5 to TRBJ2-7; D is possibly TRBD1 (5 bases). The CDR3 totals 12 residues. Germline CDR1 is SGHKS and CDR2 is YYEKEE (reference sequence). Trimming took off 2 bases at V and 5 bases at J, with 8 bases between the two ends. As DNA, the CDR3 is TGTGCCAGCAGCTTCGGCAGGGACGAGCAGTACTTC. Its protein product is CASSFGRDEQYF. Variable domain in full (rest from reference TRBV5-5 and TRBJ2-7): DAGVTQSPTHLIKTRGQQVTLRCSPISGHKSVSWYQQVLGQGPQFIFQYYEKEERGRGNFPDRFSARQFPNYSSELNVNALLLGDSALYLCASSFGRDEQYFGPGTRLTVT.

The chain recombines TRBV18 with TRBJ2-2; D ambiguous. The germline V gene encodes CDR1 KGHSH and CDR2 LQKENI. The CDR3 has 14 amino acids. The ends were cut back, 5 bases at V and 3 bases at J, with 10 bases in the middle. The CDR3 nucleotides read TGTGCCAGCTCAGTCGTGCAGGACACCGGGGAGCTGTTTTTT. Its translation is CASSVVQDTGELFF. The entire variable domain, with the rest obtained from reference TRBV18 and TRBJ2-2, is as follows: NAGVMQNPRHLVRRRGQEARLRCSPMKGHSHVYWYRQLPEEGLKFMVYLQKENIIDESGMPKERFSAEFPKEGPSILRIQQVVRGDSAAYFCASSVVQDTGELFFGEGSRLTVL.

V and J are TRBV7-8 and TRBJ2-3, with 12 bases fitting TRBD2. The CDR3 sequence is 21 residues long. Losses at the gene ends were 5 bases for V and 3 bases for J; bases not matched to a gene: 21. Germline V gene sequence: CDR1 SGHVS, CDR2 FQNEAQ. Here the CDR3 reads CASSPTAPGGLAGIGTDTQYF. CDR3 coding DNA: TGTGCCAGCAGCCCTACCGCCCCCGGTGGACTAGCGGGGATCGGTACAGATACGCAGTATTTT.

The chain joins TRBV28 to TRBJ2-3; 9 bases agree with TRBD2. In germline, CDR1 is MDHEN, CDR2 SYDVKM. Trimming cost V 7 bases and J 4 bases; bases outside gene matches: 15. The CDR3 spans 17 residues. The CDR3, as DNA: TGTGCCAGCACCCCCCTCGGGGCGGGGGGGCTCGCAGATACGCAGTATTTT. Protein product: CASTPLGAGGLADTQYF.

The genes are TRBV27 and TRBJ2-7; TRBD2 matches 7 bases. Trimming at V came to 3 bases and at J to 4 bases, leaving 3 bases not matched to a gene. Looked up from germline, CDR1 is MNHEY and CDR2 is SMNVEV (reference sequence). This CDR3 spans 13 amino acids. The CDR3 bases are TGTGCCAGCAGTTTTATGGGGGGGTACGAGCAGTACTTC. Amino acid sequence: CASSFMGGYEQYF.

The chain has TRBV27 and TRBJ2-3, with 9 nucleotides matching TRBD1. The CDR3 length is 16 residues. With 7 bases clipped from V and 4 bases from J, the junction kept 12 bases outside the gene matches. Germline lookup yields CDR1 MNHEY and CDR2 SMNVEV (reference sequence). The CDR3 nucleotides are TGTGCCAGCAAAGTTTATGGGACAGGGTTCGCAGATACGCAGTATTTT. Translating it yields CASKVYGTGFADTQYF.

This CDR3 is CSVAVSDEQYF. The CDR3 DNA follows: TGCAGCGTTGCAGTCAGCGACGAGCAGTACTTC. V usage is TRBV29-1 and J usage is TRBJ2-7; D is unclear. Per germline, CDR1 SQVTM and CDR2 ANQGSEA. The CDR3 totals 11 residues. The V and J ends lost 4 bases and 5 bases respectively, with 9 bases between them.

DNA for the CDR3: TGTGCCAGCAGTTCCTACGTCGATACGCAGTATTTT. Protein sequence: CASSSYVDTQYF. The rearrangement links TRBV12-3 or TRBV12-4 to TRBJ2-3, with no clear D. There are 12 residues in the CDR3. The V end lost 4 bases, the J end lost 6 bases, and 8 bases lay between the germline ends.

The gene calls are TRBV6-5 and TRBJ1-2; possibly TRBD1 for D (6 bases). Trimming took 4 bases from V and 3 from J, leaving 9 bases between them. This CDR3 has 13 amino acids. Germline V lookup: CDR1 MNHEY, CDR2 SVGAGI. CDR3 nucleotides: TGTGCCAGCAGTTTTGGGGGCGACTATGGCTACACCTTC. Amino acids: CASSFGGDYGYTF.